Below are 30 T cell receptor beta chains sequenced from a single sample in a study of blood T cell repertoires in COVID-19. Method: immunoSEQ multiplex PCR; TCRdb's copy keeps in-frame clones and lacks some. Here the sample spans roughly 79,000 clones, over 80% being singletons. Sequencing was done on a sample of peripheral blood. The receptors originated from a man aged 60 to 75 with active or convalescent COVID-19.

The rearrangement uses TRBV20-1 and TRBJ2-1; D not certain. The CDR3 sequence is 11 residues long. The germline V gene has CDR1 DFQATT and CDR2 SNEGSKA (reference sequence). Trimming pared 3 bases from V and 4 bases from J, leaving 4 bases between. CDR3 protein: CSASPYNEQFF. The CDR3, as DNA: TGCAGTGCTAGTCCGTACAATGAGCAGTTCTTC.

The chain is built from TRBV10-3 and TRBJ2-5; 8 bases agree with TRBD1. The germline V gene has CDR1 ENHRY and CDR2 SYGVKD. The V gene end was trimmed by 5 bases and the J gene end by 5 bases; junction bases not matched to a gene: 13. This CDR3 is 16 amino acids long. CDR3 sequence: CAISLPWDRWRETQYF. CDR3 DNA: TGTGCCATCAGTCTGCCCTGGGACAGGTGGAGGGAGACCCAGTACTTC.

V gene TRBV7-8 combines with J gene TRBJ2-7, with 7 bases lining up with TRBD1. This CDR3 is built from 17 residues. Germline CDR1 reads SGHVS; CDR2 reads FQNEAQ. V dropped 2 bases and J dropped 2; count of bases not matched to a gene: 12. The CDR3 DNA reads TGTGCCAGCAGCTTAAGCCAACTACGGACAGGCCCCTACGAGCAGTACTTC. It is translated as CASSLSQLRTGPYEQYF.

The chain joins TRBV12-5 to TRBJ1-5; possibly TRBD1 for D (5 bases). CDR1 and CDR2 from the germline V gene are LGHNT and FRNRAP. This CDR3 contains 13 residues. The V and J ends lost 5 bases and 0 bases respectively, with 5 bases between them. The CDR3 DNA sequence: TGTGCTAGTGGTCAGGGTAGCAATCAGCCCCAGCATTTT. Amino acid sequence: CASGQGSNQPQHF.

This clone has only a few counts. The chain carries TRBV18 and TRBJ1-1, with a tentative D call TRBD1 (6 bases). Per germline, CDR1 KGHSH and CDR2 LQKENI. The CDR3 loop spans 16 amino acids. V lost 0 bases, J lost 7 bases, and 18 bases lay in between. The CDR3 DNA sequence: TGTGCCAGCTCACCACCGGGGGCAGGGCTAGCCAATGAAGCTTTCTTT. Its protein product is CASSPPGAGLANEAFF.

This chain links TRBV10-1 with TRBJ2-3; TRBD1 aligns across 7 bases. The V and J ends lost 4 bases and 0 bases, in that order; junction bases with no gene match: 10. CDR1 WNHNN and CDR2 SYGVQD come from the germline V gene (reference sequence). This CDR3 region has 17 residues. The CDR3 DNA is TGCGCCAGCAGTGGGCAAGGGACAGCCGGCAGCACAGATACGCAGTATTTT. This gives the protein CASSGQGTAGSTDTQYF.

This chain links TRBV30 with TRBJ2-7, with D possibly being TRBD2 (5 bases). Germline V gene lookup returns CDR1 GTSNPN and CDR2 SVGIG (reference sequence). The CDR3 length is 14 residues. V lost 0 bases and J lost 0, with 9 bases in between. The CDR3 nucleotides are TGTGCCTGGAGTGTACGGAGGAGCTCCTACGAGCAGTACTTC. This sequence encodes CAWSVRRSSYEQYF.

This chain joins TRBV9 and TRBJ1-2, with a weak D call TRBD1 (5 bases). Trimming took 0 bases from V and 4 from J, leaving 10 bases between them. Germline V gene lookup returns CDR1 SGDLS and CDR2 YYNGEE. The CDR3 has 14 residues. CDR3 nucleotides: TGTGCCAGCAGCGTAGGTGGGGGGACCTATGGCTACACCTTC. Protein product: CASSVGGGTYGYTF.

This chain connects TRBV11-2 to TRBJ1-4; tentatively, D is TRBD1 (5 bases). The CDR3 runs to 17 residues. Germline loops: CDR1 SGHAT, CDR2 FQNNGV. Trimming left V 0 bases short and J 5 bases short, with 16 bases between. The CDR3 bases are TGTGCCAGCAGCTTAGACTTGATAGACAGTTCAAATGAAAAACTGTTTTTT. This sequence encodes CASSLDLIDSSNEKLFF.

By share, this clone ranks as medium-sized (0.01 to 0.1%). J is TRBJ2-2 and V is TRBV11-2; TRBD1 aligns across 7 bases. V shed 7 bases, J shed 5 bases, and the junction held 1 base outside the gene matches. The CDR3 has 12 residues. The germline V gene encodes CDR1 SGHAT and CDR2 FQNNGV. The CDR3 DNA reads TGTGCCAGCAAGGGGGCGACCGGGGAGCTGTTTTTT. It translates to CASKGATGELFF.

The V and J genes are TRBV6-2 or TRBV6-3 and TRBJ1-1; TRBD1 agrees at 8 bases. The CDR3 sequence is 15 residues long. With V trimmed by 2 bases and J by 4 bases, 6 bases remained unmatched. Germline CDR1 reads MNHEY; CDR2 reads SVGEGT. The CDR3 DNA reads as TGTGCCAGCAGTTACCCCTCCACAGGGGGCACTGAAGCTTTCTTT. It yields the protein CASSYPSTGGTEAFF.

V and J are TRBV5-1 and TRBJ2-1, with 10 bases aligning to TRBD2. This CDR3 region has 17 residues. The V and J ends lost 0 bases and 2 bases, in that order; junction bases with no gene match: 5. Germline lookup yields CDR1 SGHRS and CDR2 YFSETQ. The CDR3 DNA follows: TGCGCCAGCAGCTTGGCTAGCGGGGGTCCTCCCTACAATGAGCAGTTCTTC. Its protein is CASSLASGGPPYNEQFF.

CDR3 DNA sequence: TGCGCCAGCAGCTTGGGGCAGGGGGAGCAGTACTTC. It translates to CASSLGQGEQYF. V is TRBV5-1 and J is TRBJ2-7; D is perhaps TRBD1 (6 bases). The CDR3 length is 12 residues. Germline CDR1 and CDR2: SGHRS and YFSETQ. The V and J ends lost 0 bases and 7 bases respectively, with 8 bases between them.

V is TRBV30 and J is TRBJ1-1; D ambiguous. The CDR3 loop spans 14 amino acids. CDR1 and CDR2 (germline): GTSNPN, SVGIG (reference sequence). V was trimmed by 3 bases and J by 5 bases, leaving 16 bases between them. CDR3 region: CAWRAGIGGTEAFF. As DNA, the CDR3 is TGTGCCTGGAGAGCGGGGATCGGTGGGACTGAAGCTTTCTTT.

The chain recombines TRBV19 with TRBJ2-1; 9 nucleotides agree with TRBD1. Unmatched junction bases numbered 7, after V lost 4 bases and J lost 6 bases. The germline CDR1 and CDR2 sequences are LNHDA and SQIVND (reference sequence). The CDR3 runs to 15 residues. The CDR3 nucleotides read TGTGCCAGTAGTACGGACAGGGGACCCTCCAATGAGCAGTTCTTC. Protein: CASSTDRGPSNEQFF.

V gene TRBV2 combines with J gene TRBJ1-5; maybe TRBD1 (6 bases). There are 16 residues in the CDR3. The V gene's germline CDR1 is SNHLY and CDR2 FYNNEI. V was shortened by 1 base and J by 0 bases, with 10 bases between the two germline ends. CDR3 coding DNA: TGTGCCAGCAGTGAAGGAAGGGGGTATAGCAATCAGCCCCAGCATTTT. This codes for CASSEGRGYSNQPQHF. Together with reference TRBV2 and TRBJ1-5, the CDR3 gives the full variable domain: EPEVTQTPSHQVTQMGQEVILRCVPISNHLYFYWYRQILGQKVEFLVSFYNNEISEKSEIFDDQFSVERPDGSNFTLKIRSTKLEDSAMYFCASSEGRGYSNQPQHFGDGTRLSIL.

The chain uses TRBV19 and TRBJ2-1; D gene uncertain. CDR3 length equals 13 residues. Germline CDR1 LNHDA, CDR2 SQIVND (reference sequence). Trimming took off 5 bases at V and 6 bases at J, with 11 bases between the two ends. The CDR3 loop is CASSWSPGNEQFF. Written as DNA, the CDR3 is TGTGCCAGTAGTTGGAGTCCGGGCAATGAGCAGTTCTTC. Full variable domain (remainder filled in from reference TRBV19 and TRBJ2-1): DGGITQSPKYLFRKEGQNVTLSCEQNLNHDAMYWYRQDPGQGLRLIYYSQIVNDFQKGDIAEGYSVSREKKESFPLTVTSAQKNPTAFYLCASSWSPGNEQFFGPGTRLTVL.

This chain links TRBV5-4 with TRBJ2-3; D perhaps matches TRBD2 (5 bases). The CDR3 covers 18 residues. V was pared by 0 bases and J by 1 base, with 18 bases between. The V gene's germline CDR1 is SGHNT and CDR2 YYREEE (reference sequence). CDR3 amino acids: CASSLVVGFSAGTDTQYF. CDR3 nucleotide sequence: TGTGCCAGCAGCTTGGTGGTAGGGTTTAGCGCAGGCACAGATACGCAGTATTTT.

The V and J genes are TRBV3-1 (or the pseudogene TRBV3-2) and TRBJ2-5; 9 bases line up with TRBD2. The CDR3 totals 14 residues. Germline CDR1 and CDR2: LGHDT and YNNKEL (reference sequence). V lost 4 bases and J lost 13; bases outside the gene matches: 13. The CDR3 DNA sequence: TGTGCCAGCAGCCCCCGGAGCAGCGGGGGGCCTCCGTACTTC. This translates into CASSPRSSGGPPYF.

The chain couples TRBV4-3 to TRBJ1-1; no clear D gene. The length of the CDR3 is 15 residues. With 3 bases removed from V and 0 bases from J, the gap between germline ends came to 11 bases. Germline CDR1 LGHNA, CDR2 YSLEER. Here the CDR3 DNA reads TGCGCCAGCAGCCAGGGCGGGAATTTGAACACTGAAGCTTTCTTT. It codes for CASSQGGNLNTEAFF.

The J gene is TRBJ1-1, the V gene TRBV19; 9 bases match TRBD1. Trimming cost V 5 bases and J 4 bases; bases outside gene matches: 11. There are 16 residues in the CDR3. The germline gives CDR1 LNHDA, CDR2 SQIVND (reference sequence). CDR3 sequence reads: CASSPFYRGLLTEAFF. The CDR3 DNA sequence: TGTGCCAGTAGTCCCTTCTACAGGGGGCTGCTCACTGAAGCTTTCTTT.

The gene calls are TRBV9 and TRBJ1-2, with D perhaps matching TRBD1 (6 bases). V shed 4 bases and J shed 3 bases, with 13 bases lying between them. This CDR3 region has 14 residues. Germline V lookup: CDR1 SGDLS, CDR2 YYNGEE. CDR3 nucleotide sequence: TGTGCCAGCAGCTCAAGGGGGAGGGACTATGGCTACACCTTC. Amino acid sequence: CASSSRGRDYGYTF.

This clone occurred a few times. The sample has other DNA sequences that encode this CDR3 too. The V gene is TRBV6-5, the J gene TRBJ1-1; TRBD1 matches at 8 bases. J gave up 1 base and V 6 bases, and 1 base lay outside the gene matches. The germline V gene encodes CDR1 MNHEY and CDR2 SVGAGI. The CDR3 spans 13 residues. The CDR3 nucleotides are TGTGCCAGCAGGGGGACAGGGAACACTGAAGCTTTCTTT. This sequence encodes CASRGTGNTEAFF.

The chain recombines TRBV6-5 with TRBJ2-7; tentative D call: TRBD1 (6 bases). Trimming pared 2 bases from V and 2 bases from J, leaving 7 bases between. The CDR3 totals 13 residues. The germline V gene encodes CDR1 MNHEY and CDR2 SVGAGI. The CDR3 coding sequence is TGTGCCAGCAGTTACGGACAGCCCTACGAGCAGTACTTC. Protein: CASSYGQPYEQYF.

The chain employs TRBV12-5 and TRBJ2-5, with 7 bases lining up with TRBD1. Germline V gene data show CDR1 as LGHNT and CDR2 as FRNRAP. V lost 0 bases and J lost 1; bases outside the gene matches: 11. The CDR3 spans 18 residues. The CDR3 region is CASGLVRGTVPSQETQYF. CDR3 nucleotides: TGTGCTAGTGGTTTGGTAAGGGGGACAGTTCCCTCCCAAGAGACCCAGTACTTC.

V usage is TRBV10-3 and J usage is TRBJ1-3, with D perhaps TRBD1 (6 bases). The germline V and J ends were trimmed by 10 bases and 2 bases, with 18 bases remaining between them. Germline CDR1 ENHRY, CDR2 SYGVKD. This CDR3 is 15 amino acids long. The CDR3 DNA is TGTGCCACCAACTTTGGGACATCTACTGGAAACACCATATATTTT. This sequence encodes CATNFGTSTGNTIYF.

The sample holds a few counts of this clone. The gene calls are TRBV6-2 or TRBV6-3 and TRBJ1-1; D not certain. Germline CDR1 reads MNHEY; CDR2 reads SVGEGT. The CDR3 runs to 16 residues. V gave up 2 bases and J gave up 6 bases, with 19 bases separating them. CDR3 sequence: CASSYRSAHREPEAFF. The CDR3 DNA is TGTGCCAGCAGTTACCGGTCAGCGCACCGGGAACCTGAAGCTTTCTTT.

This clone was observed once. The rearrangement links TRBV19 to TRBJ2-5; TRBD1 matches at 10 bases. Germline CDR1 LNHDA, CDR2 SQIVND (reference sequence). The trim removed 5 bases at V and 2 bases at J, leaving 8 bases unmatched. The CDR3 has 16 residues. As DNA, the CDR3 is TGTGCCAGTAGTTCGGACAGGGGGTTGTCGCAAGAGACCCAGTACTTC. This encodes CASSSDRGLSQETQYF. The complete variable domain, with remaining parts taken from reference TRBV19 and TRBJ2-5, reads DGGITQSPKYLFRKEGQNVTLSCEQNLNHDAMYWYRQDPGQGLRLIYYSQIVNDFQKGDIAEGYSVSREKKESFPLTVTSAQKNPTAFYLCASSSDRGLSQETQYFGPGTRLLVL.

The CDR3 DNA sequence: TGTGCCAGCAGTTCCCCTAGTAGCGGCCTCTACAATGAGCAGTTCTTC. It codes for CASSSPSSGLYNEQFF. The chain employs TRBV6-2 or TRBV6-3 and TRBJ2-1; D might be TRBD2 (6 bases). CDR3 length: 16 residues. Trimming left V 4 bases short and J 3 bases short, with 16 bases between. CDR1 is MNHEY and CDR2 is SVGEGT in the germline V gene.

This clone was seen a single time. The chain uses TRBV9 and TRBJ2-1; weak D call: TRBD2 (7 bases). CDR1 SGDLS and CDR2 YYNGEE come from the germline V gene. The CDR3 is 16 residues long. Trimming pared 6 bases from V and 0 bases from J, leaving 16 bases between. The CDR3 loop reads CASNLEGGASYNEQFF. The CDR3 coding sequence is TGTGCCAGCAACCTAGAGGGGGGGGCCTCCTACAATGAGCAGTTCTTC.